The clone carrying this T cell receptor beta chain was found many times. Its specificity is not known. The sample belongs to a study of T cells in Graves' hyperthyroidism and ophthalmopathy. Findings of the study overall: Researchers report that a 13 V-J model separated ophthalmopathy from stable hyperthyroidism.

The diagnoses drew upon clinical symptoms, serum thyroxine and TRAb, thyroid ultrasound and orbital computed tomography. The source material, RNA transcripts, was used to amplify TCR beta CDR3 regions. Researchers ran a first-round RT-PCR on the TCR CDR3 using the HTBI primer set. TCRdb called the multiplex PCR reads again in MiXCR, with one record for every CDR3 protein. The sample lists 190,000 or so distinct CDR3 sequences, around 19% seen once, with approximately 40% in the top ten. The sequenced sample was blood. This receptor was identified in a man aged 40-55 years with Graves' hyperthyroidism.

The CDR3 reads CASRGQISTDTQYF. DNA of the CDR3: TGTGCCAGCCGCGGGCAGATTAGCACAGATACGCAGTATTTT. J is TRBJ2-3 and V is TRBV11-2; D might be TRBD2 (5 bases). The CDR3 loop spans 14 amino acids. Trimming left V 8 bases short and J 0 bases short, with 12 bases between. Looked up from germline, CDR1 is SGHAT and CDR2 is FQNNGV. The whole variable domain, filled in from reference TRBV11-2 and TRBJ2-3, reads EAGVAQSPRYKIIEKRQSVAFWCNPISGHATLYWYQQILGQGPKLLIQFQNNGVVDDSQLPKDRFSAERLKGVDSTLKIQPAKLEDSAVYLCASRGQISTDTQYFGPGTRLTVL.